This T cell receptor (beta chain) is from a study of blood T cell repertoires in COVID-19. Trimming removed 7 bases at V and 2 bases at J, with 9 bases between. CDR3 length: 13 residues. CDR1 SGHRS and CDR2 YFSETQ come from the germline V gene. Per the authors' pipeline: Amplified reference gene primers provided the basis for estimating nucleated cell counts. TCRdb's table, derived via immunoSEQ multiplex PCR, lists solely in-frame clones and lacks some. V and J calls and clone size are copied from that table; D and trimming were computed from the DNA. This table has about 220,000 clones, about 90% appearing once. This clone occurred a few times.

Material: peripheral blood. This sequence originates from a man aged 35 to 55 with active or convalescent COVID-19. V usage is TRBV5-1 and J usage is TRBJ1-4, with no clear D. The CDR3 coding sequence is TGCGCCAGCCGGGAAGGGACTAATGAAAAACTGTTTTTT. This gives the protein CASREGTNEKLFF.